The T cell receptor beta chain described here comes from a study of OX40 agonist ivuxolimab in advanced cancers. Study-wide results and caveats: In CD8+ T cells, expanded clones were on average more numerous than in CD4+.

The CDR3 is 13 residues long. Germline V CDR1 and CDR2: MGHRA, YSYEKL. V lost 1 base and J 14 bases, leaving 12 bases between the germline ends. Regarding this clone: Its target is unknown.

Data came from immunoSEQ multiplex PCR; TCRdb stores just in-frame clones and leaves some out. This table holds under 65,000 clones, about 89% found once. The chain links TRBV4-1 to TRBJ1-6, with a possible D match to TRBD1 (6 bases). The sample was CD4+ or CD8+ T cells sorted from blood, taken in a trial of the OX40 agonist ivuxolimab. The TCR originated in an adult with an advanced solid tumor such as melanoma, head and neck, liver or kidney cancer. The CDR3 loop is CASSQVLGGTLHF. In DNA form, the CDR3 reads TGCGCCAGCAGCCAAGTTCTCGGGGGCACCCTCCACTTT.